One T cell receptor beta chain is described in this entry. Under the authors' procedure: Reference gene primer amplification in the assay estimated nucleated cell counts. Repertoires were generated with immunoSEQ multiplex PCR, while TCRdb's copy carries only in-frame clones and drops some. V, J and clone size are taken as reported in that table, and D and trimming were inferred from the DNA itself. Counted here are 200,000 to 250,000 clones, 82% occurring once; the ten biggest clones make up 3.6%. These data belong to a study of blood T cell repertoires in COVID-19. Background on the study: Material from acute and convalescent COVID-19 was sourced from the United States, Italy and Spain. From T cells, B-cell-depleted T cells, or PBMCs came the material, which was cDNA or gDNA.

The CDR3 runs 15 residues. The V and J ends lost 3 bases and 5 bases, in that order; junction bases with no gene match: 3. The germline V gene encodes CDR1 SGHNT and CDR2 YYREEE (reference sequence). Sequencing input: peripheral blood. The clonotype was recovered from a woman older than 75 with acute or convalescent COVID-19. The chain links TRBV5-4 to TRBJ1-4, with TRBD1 matching 11 bases. In nucleotides, the CDR3 is TGTGCCAGCAGCTCGGGACAGGGGGAAAATGAAAAACTGTTTTTT. Translation gives CASSSGQGENEKLFF.